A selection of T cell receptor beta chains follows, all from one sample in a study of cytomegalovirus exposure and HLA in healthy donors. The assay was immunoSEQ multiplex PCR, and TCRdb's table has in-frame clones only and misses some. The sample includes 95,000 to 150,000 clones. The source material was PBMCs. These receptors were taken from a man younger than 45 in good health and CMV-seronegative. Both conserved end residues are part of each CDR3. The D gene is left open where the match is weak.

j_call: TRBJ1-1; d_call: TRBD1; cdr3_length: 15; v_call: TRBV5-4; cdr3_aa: CASSLRGQGNTEAFF; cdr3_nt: TGTGCCAGCAGCTTGAGAGGACAGGGGAACACTGAAGCTTTCTTT
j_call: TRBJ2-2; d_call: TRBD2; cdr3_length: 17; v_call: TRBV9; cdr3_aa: CASSVVGGGSNNGELFF; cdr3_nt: TGTGCCAGCAGCGTAGTTGGGGGGGGGTCAAACAACGGGGAGCTGTTTTTT
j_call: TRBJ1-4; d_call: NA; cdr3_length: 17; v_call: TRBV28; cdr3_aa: CASSPTEWGGDGEKLFF; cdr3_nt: TGTGCCAGCAGTCCCACGGAGTGGGGGGGCGATGGAGAAAAACTGTTTTTT
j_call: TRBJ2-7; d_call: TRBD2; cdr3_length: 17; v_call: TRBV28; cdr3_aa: CASSLSPASGGGDEQYF; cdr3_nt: TGTGCCAGCAGTTTATCCCCCGCTAGCGGGGGGGGAGACGAGCAGTACTTC
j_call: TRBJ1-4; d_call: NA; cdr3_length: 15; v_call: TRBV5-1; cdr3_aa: CASSSQGLKNEKLFF; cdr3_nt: TGCGCCAGCAGTTCCCAGGGCCTTAAGAATGAAAAACTGTTTTTT
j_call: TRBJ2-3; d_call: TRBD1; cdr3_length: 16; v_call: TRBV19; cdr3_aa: CASSLQGAVSTDTQYF; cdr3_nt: TGTGCCAGTAGTTTACAGGGGGCTGTGAGCACAGATACGCAGTATTTT
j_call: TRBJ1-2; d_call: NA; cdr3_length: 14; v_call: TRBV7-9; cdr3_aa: CASSPLGGSGGYTF; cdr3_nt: TGTGCCAGCAGCCCACTAGGGGGATCCGGAGGCTACACCTTC
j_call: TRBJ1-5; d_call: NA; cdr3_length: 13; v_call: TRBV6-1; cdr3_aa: CASSLNQDQPQHF; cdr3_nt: TGTGCCAGCAGCCTCAACCAGGATCAGCCCCAGCATTTT
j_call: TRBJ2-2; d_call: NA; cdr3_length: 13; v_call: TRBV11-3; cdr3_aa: CASSLSPIGELFF; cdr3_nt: TGTGCCAGCAGTCTATCGCCGATCGGGGAGCTGTTTTTT
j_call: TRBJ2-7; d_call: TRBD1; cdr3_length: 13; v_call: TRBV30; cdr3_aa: CAWSEGQFDEQYF; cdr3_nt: TGTGCCTGGAGTGAGGGACAGTTCGACGAGCAGTACTTC
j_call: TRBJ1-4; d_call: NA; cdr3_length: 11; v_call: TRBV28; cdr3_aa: CASRLKAGLFF; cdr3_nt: TGTGCCAGCAGGTTAAAGGCCGGGCTGTTTTTT
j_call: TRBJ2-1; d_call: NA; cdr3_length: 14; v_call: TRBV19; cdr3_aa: CASSQGGLVNEQFF; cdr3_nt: TGTGCCAGTAGTCAGGGTGGATTGGTCAATGAGCAGTTCTTC
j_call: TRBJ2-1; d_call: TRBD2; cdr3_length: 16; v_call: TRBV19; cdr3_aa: CASSPQGLAGANEQFF; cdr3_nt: TGTGCCAGTAGTCCGCAGGGACTAGCGGGAGCCAATGAGCAGTTCTTC
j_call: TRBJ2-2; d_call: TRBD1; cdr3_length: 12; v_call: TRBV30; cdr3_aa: CAWATGSGELFF; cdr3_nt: TGTGCCTGGGCGACAGGGAGCGGGGAGCTGTTTTTT
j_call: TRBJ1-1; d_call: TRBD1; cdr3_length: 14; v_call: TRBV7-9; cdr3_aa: CASRLGQGNTEAFF; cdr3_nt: TGTGCCAGCAGACTCGGACAGGGGAACACTGAAGCTTTCTTT
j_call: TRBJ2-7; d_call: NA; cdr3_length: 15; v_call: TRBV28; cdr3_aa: CASSPRWGSLGEQYF; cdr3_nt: TGTGCCAGCAGTCCCCGGTGGGGCTCTTTGGGGGAGCAGTACTTC
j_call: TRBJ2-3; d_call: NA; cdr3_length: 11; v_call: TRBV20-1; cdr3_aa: CSAMTGDTQYF; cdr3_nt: TGCAGTGCGATGACGGGAGATACGCAGTATTTT
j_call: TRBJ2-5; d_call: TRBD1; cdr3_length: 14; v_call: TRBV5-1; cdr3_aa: CASSIGTGQETQYF; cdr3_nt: TGCGCCAGCAGCATCGGGACAGGGCAAGAGACCCAGTACTTC
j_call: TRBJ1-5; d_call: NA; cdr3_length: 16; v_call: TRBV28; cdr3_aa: CASSSNRVGGNQPQHF; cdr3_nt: TGTGCCAGCAGTTCAAACAGGGTTGGTGGCAATCAGCCCCAGCATTTT
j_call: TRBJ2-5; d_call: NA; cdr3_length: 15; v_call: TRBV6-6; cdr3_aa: CASSGLEAVGETQYF; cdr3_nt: TGTGCCAGCAGTGGCCTCGAGGCGGTTGGGGAGACCCAGTACTTC
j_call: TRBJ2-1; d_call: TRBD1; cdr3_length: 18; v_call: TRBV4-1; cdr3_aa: CASSQVSVRGTGRDEQFF; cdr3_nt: TGCGCCAGCAGCCAAGTGAGTGTCAGGGGGACAGGTAGGGATGAGCAGTTCTTC
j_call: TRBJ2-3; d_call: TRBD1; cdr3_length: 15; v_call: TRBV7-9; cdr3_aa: CASSPTGEETDTQYF; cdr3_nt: TGTGCCAGCAGCCCGACAGGGGAGGAAACAGATACGCAGTATTTT
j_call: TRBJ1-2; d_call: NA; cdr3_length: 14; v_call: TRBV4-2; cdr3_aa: CASSQVGTTPGYTF; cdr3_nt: TGTGCCAGCAGCCAAGTGGGGACTACCCCCGGCTACACCTTC
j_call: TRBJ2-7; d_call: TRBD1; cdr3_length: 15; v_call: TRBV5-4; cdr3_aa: CASSLMTGGGYEQYF; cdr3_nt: TGTGCCAGCAGCTTGATGACAGGGGGCGGGTACGAGCAGTACTTC
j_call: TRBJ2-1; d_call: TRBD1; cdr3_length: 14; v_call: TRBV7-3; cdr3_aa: CASARDRADNEQFF; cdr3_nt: TGTGCCAGCGCCAGGGACAGGGCCGACAATGAGCAGTTCTTC
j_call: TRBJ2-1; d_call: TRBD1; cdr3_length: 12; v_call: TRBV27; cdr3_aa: CASRDRGLEQFF; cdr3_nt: TGTGCCAGCAGGGACAGGGGGCTTGAGCAGTTCTTC
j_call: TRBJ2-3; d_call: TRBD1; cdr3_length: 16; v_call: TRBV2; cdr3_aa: CASRENRGQEADTQYF; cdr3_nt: TGTGCCAGCAGGGAGAACAGGGGGCAGGAGGCAGATACGCAGTATTTT
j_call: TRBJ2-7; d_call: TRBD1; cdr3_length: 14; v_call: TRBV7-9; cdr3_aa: CASSHRDSSYEQYF; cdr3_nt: TGTGCCAGCAGCCACCGGGACAGCTCCTACGAGCAGTACTTC
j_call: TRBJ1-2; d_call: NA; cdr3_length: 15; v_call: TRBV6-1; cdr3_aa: CASSEADTGTYGYTF; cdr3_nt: TGTGCCAGCAGTGAAGCGGATACAGGGACATATGGCTACACCTTC
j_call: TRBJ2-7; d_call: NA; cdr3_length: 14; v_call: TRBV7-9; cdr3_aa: CASSLYQGINEQYF; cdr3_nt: TGTGCCAGCAGCTTATATCAGGGGATCAACGAGCAGTACTTC
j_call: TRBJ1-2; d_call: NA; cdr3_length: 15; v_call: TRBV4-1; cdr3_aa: CASSNRSRPVYGYTF; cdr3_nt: TGCGCCAGCAGCAACAGGTCACGTCCCGTCTATGGCTACACCTTC
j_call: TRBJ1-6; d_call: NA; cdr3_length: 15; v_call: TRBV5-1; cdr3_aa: CASSLAGPYNSPLHF; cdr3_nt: TGCGCCAGCAGCTTGGCTGGGCCGTATAATTCACCCCTCCACTTT
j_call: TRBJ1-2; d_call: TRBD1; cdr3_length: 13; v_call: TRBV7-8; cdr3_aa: CASSSDRALGYTF; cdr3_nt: TGTGCCAGCAGCTCTGACAGGGCACTTGGCTACACCTTC
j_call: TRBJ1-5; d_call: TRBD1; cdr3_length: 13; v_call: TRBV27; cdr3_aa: CASSSQGRQPQHF; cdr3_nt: TGTGCCAGCAGTTCACAGGGGAGGCAGCCCCAGCATTTT
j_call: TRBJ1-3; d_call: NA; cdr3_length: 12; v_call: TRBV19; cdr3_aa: CASSNSGGTIYF; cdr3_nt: TGTGCCAGTAGTAATTCCGGTGGCACCATATATTTT
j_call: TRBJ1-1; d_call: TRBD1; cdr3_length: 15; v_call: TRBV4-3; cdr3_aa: CASSQTGQGGTEAFF; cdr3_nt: TGCGCCAGCAGCCAGACGGGACAGGGGGGCACTGAAGCTTTCTTT
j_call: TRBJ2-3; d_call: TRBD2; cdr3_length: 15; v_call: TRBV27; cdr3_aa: CASRRLAGRTATQYF; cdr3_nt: TGTGCCAGCAGGAGACTAGCGGGCCGCACAGCTACGCAGTATTTT
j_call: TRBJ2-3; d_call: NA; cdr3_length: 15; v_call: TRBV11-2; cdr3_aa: CASTLGGGGPDTQYF; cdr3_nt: TGTGCCAGCACCCTGGGAGGGGGAGGCCCAGATACGCAGTATTTT
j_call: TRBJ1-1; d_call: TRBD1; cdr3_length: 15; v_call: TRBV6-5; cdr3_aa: CASSRPRDRNTEAFF; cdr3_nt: TGTGCCAGCAGCCGACCCCGGGACAGAAACACTGAAGCTTTCTTT
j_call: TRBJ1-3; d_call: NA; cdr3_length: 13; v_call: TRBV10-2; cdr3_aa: CASTLPAGNTIYF; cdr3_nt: TGCGCCAGCACCCTTCCAGCTGGAAACACCATATATTTT
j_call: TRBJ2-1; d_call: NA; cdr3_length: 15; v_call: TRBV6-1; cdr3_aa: CASSEYLRSYNEQFF; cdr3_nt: TGTGCCAGCAGTGAATACTTGCGCTCCTACAATGAGCAGTTCTTC
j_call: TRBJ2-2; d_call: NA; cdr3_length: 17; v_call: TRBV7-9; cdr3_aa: CASSFSSQGKYSGELFF; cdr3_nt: TGTGCCAGCAGTTTTTCTTCCCAGGGGAAGTATTCCGGGGAGCTGTTTTTT
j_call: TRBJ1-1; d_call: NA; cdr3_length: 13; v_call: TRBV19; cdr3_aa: CATSDRRGTEAFF; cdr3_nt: TGTGCCACCTCGGACAGACGGGGCACTGAAGCTTTCTTT
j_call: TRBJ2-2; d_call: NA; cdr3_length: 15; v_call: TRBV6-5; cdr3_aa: CASSYSGGRPGELFF; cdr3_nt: TGTGCCAGCAGTTACTCTGGAGGGCGCCCCGGGGAGCTGTTTTTT
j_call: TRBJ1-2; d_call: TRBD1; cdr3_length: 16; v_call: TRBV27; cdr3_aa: CASSLGGGQGVYGYTF; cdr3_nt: TGTGCCAGCAGTTTAGGCGGGGGACAGGGGGTCTATGGCTACACCTTC